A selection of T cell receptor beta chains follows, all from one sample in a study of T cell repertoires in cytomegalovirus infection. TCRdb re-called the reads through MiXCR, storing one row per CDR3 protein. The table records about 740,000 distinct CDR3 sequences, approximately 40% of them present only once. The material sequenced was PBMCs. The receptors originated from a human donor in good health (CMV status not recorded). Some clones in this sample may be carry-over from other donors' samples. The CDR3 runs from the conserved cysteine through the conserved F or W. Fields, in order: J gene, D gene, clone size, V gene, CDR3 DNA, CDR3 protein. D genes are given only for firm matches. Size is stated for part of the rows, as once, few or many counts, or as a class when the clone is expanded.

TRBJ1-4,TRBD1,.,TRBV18,TGTGCCAGCTCAACAACTACAGGGGTTGGTGAAAAACTGTTTTTT,CASSTTTGVGEKLFF
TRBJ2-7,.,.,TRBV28,TGTGCCAGCAGGCACCCAGAACAGTATCAGTCCTACGAGCAGTACTTC,CASRHPEQYQSYEQYF
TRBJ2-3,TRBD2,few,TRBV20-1,TGCAGCGAACGGGGACTAGCGGGCACAGATACGCAGTATTTT,CSERGLAGTDTQYF
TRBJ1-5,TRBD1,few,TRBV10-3,TGTGCCATCAGGGAGGGACAGGCTAGCAATCAGCCCCAGCATTTT,CAIREGQASNQPQHF
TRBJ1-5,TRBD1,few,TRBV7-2,TGTGCCAGCAGCTTCGGGGACAGGGGGAATTTTCAGCCCCAGCATTTT,CASSFGDRGNFQPQHF
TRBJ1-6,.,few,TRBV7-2,TGTGCCAGCAGCTTAGGTCCAGGGTTGGGACCCCTCCACTTT,CASSLGPGLGPLHF
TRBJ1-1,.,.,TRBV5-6,TGTGCCAGCAGCCCGATACGGACCTCTGCGTTGGTAGAAGCTTTCTTT,CASSPIRTSALVEAFF
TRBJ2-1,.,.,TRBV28,TGTGCCAGCAGTCTCGATCCTTTGCTGACCAATGAGCAGTTCTTC,CASSLDPLLTNEQFF
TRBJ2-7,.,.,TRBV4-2,TGTGCCAGCAGCCGGTCACAGGGTGGCGAGCAGTACTTC,CASSRSQGGEQYF
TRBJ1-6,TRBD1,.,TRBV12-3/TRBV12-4,TGTGCCAGCAGTTTAAGAACAGGGGGTTCACCCCTCCACTTT,CASSLRTGGSPLHF
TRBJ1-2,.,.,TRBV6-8,TGTGCCAGCAGTACCCGACTGTTCTATGGCTACACCTTC,CASSTRLFYGYTF
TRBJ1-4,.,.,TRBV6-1,TGTGCCAGCAAACCCTACCCGGCAACTAATGAAAAACTGTTTTTT,CASKPYPATNEKLFF
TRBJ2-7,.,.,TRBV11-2,TGTGCCAGCAGCTTAGGTATTCAGGCCGGTGCAGGGGAGCAGTACTTC,CASSLGIQAGAGEQYF
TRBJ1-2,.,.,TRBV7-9,TGTGCCAGCAGCTACGGGACTCTCGATGGCTACACCTTC,CASSYGTLDGYTF
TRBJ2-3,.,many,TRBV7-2,TGTGCCAGCAGCCGCACCACCCTGCGTCCAGATACGCAGTATTTT,CASSRTTLRPDTQYF
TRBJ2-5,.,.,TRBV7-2,TGTGCCAGCAGCCCGACACCTAGACTAGAGGGGGCCCGGACCCCGTACTTC,CASSPTPRLEGARTPYF
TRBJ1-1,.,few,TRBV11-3,TGTGCCAGCAGCTGGGGGGCCCGGACTGAAGCTTTCTTT,CASSWGARTEAFF
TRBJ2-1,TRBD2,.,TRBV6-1,TGTGCCAGCAGTTACGCGGGGGGTCTTCCTAGCTACAATGAGCAGTTCTTC,CASSYAGGLPSYNEQFF
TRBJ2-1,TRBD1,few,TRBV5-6,TGTGCCAGCAGCTTGTTGGGACAGGGATACAATGAGCAGTTCTTC,CASSLLGQGYNEQFF
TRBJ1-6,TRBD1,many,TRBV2,TGTGCCAGCAGAGCATCGACAGGGACCCATTCACCCCTCCACTTT,CASRASTGTHSPLHF
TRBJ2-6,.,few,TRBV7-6,TGTGCCAGCAGCTTAGCCAGGGCCCCCGGGGCCAACGTCCTGACTTTC,CASSLARAPGANVLTF
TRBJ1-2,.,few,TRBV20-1,TGCAGTGCTCCACTTGTTGGGACTGATGGCTACACCTTC,CSAPLVGTDGYTF
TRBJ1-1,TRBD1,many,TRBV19,TGTGCCAGTTCTAATCCGGCAGGGGGCCCGAACACTGAAGCTTTCTTT,CASSNPAGGPNTEAFF
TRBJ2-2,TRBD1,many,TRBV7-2,TGTGCCAGCAGCTTGACAGGGTACACCGGGGAGCTGTTTTTT,CASSLTGYTGELFF
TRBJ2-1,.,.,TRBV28,TGTGCCAGCAGTTTGGGGGCCCTCCCACCCTCAAATGAGCAGTTCTTC,CASSLGALPPSNEQFF
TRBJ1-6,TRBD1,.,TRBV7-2,TGTGCCAGCAGCTTAGAATCGGGCAGGGGGCATTCACCCCTCCACTTT,CASSLESGRGHSPLHF
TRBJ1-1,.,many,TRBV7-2,TGTGCCAGCAGCCGGGCCACTGAAGCTTTCTTT,CASSRATEAFF
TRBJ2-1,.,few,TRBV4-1,TGCGCCAGCAGCCAAGTGCTCAGGAATGAGCAGTTCTTC,CASSQVLRNEQFF
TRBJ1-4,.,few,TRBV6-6,TGTGCCAGCAGTTACTCCGGGACGGTGTTTTTT,CASSYSGTVFF
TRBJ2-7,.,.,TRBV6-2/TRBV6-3,TGTGCCAGCAGTCTGAACAGACGCTACGAGCAGTACTTC,CASSLNRRYEQYF
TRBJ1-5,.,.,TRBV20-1,TGCAGTGCTATTCAAAGCCGCAATCAGCCCCAGCATTTT,CSAIQSRNQPQHF
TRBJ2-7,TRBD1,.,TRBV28,TGTGCCAGCAGTTTACTGGGACAGGGGGGCCACGAGCAGTACTTC,CASSLLGQGGHEQYF
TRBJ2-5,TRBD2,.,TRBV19,TGTGCCAGTAGTATATTAGCGGGAGGTCAACAGACCCAGTACTTC,CASSILAGGQQTQYF
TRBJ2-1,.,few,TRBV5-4,TGTGCCAGCAGCTTGTCGTCAGCAAATGAGCAGTTCTTC,CASSLSSANEQFF
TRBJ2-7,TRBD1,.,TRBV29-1,TGCAGCGCCCGGGACAGGGGTTTTGACGAGCAGTACTTC,CSARDRGFDEQYF
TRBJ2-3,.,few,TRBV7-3,TGTGCCAGCAGCTCCCGATGGGGAGATACGCAGTATTTT,CASSSRWGDTQYF
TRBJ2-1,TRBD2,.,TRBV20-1,TGCAGTGCCCGATTGGGACTAGCGGGAGCTGAGCAGTTCTTC,CSARLGLAGAEQFF
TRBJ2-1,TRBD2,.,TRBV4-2,TGTACCAGCAGCCAAGAGGGAGGGGACAATGAGCAGTTCTTC,CTSSQEGGDNEQFF
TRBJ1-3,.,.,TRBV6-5,TGTGCCAGCAGTTACCAGGGACTCTCCGGAAACACCATATATTTT,CASSYQGLSGNTIYF
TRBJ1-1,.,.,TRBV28,TGTGCCAGCAGTTTAGGACCCCGCGCTCCCAGCACTGAAGCTTTCTTT,CASSLGPRAPSTEAFF
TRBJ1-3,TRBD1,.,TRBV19,TGTGCCAGCGCGCGGGGACAGGGAAACACCATATATTTT,CASARGQGNTIYF
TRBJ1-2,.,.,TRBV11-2,TGTGCCAGCAGCTTAGTAGCCGGTGATGGCTACACCTTC,CASSLVAGDGYTF
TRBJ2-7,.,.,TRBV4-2,TGTGCCAGCAGCCAAGATCGGGCGGGGCGGAGCTCCTACGAGCAGTACTTC,CASSQDRAGRSSYEQYF
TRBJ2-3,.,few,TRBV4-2,TGTGCCAGCAGCCAAGAAACGGTAGTAATCGTTACGGATACGCAGTATTTT,CASSQETVVIVTDTQYF
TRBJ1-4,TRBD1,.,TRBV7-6,TGTGCCAGCACCGGGACAGGAGGCGAAAAACTGTTTTTT,CASTGTGGEKLFF
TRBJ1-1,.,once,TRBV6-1,TGTGCCAGCAGTGAAGCGGTGGGGGGCACTGAAACTTTCTTT,CASSEAVGGTETFF
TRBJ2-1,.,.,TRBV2,TGTGCCAGCAGTCTGCAGGCCCCGAATGAGCAGTTCTTC,CASSLQAPNEQFF
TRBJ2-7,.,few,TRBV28,TGTGCCAGCAGTTTGTCGGCCTATGACACCTACGAGCAGTACTTC,CASSLSAYDTYEQYF
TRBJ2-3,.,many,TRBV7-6,TGTGCCAGCAGCTTGGGGTTGTATTTAGCGCAGTATTTT,CASSLGLYLAQYF
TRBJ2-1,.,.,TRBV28,TGTGCCAGAAGTTACACAGGGAATGGGAAGCAGTTCTTC,CARSYTGNGKQFF
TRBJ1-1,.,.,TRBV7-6,TGTGCCAGCAGCGGAGGCCATGGGGGTACGGTGGATGGTGAAGCTTTCTTT,CASSGGHGGTVDGEAFF
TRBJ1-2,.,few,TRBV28,TGTGCCAGCCTTAACCGGGACGGTGTTAACTATGGCTACACCTTC,CASLNRDGVNYGYTF
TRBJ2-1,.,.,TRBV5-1,TGCGCCAGCAGCTTCGTCCCCGGGCCCAATGAGCAGTTCTTC,CASSFVPGPNEQFF
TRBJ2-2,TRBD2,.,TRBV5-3,TGTGCCAGCAGCTTCTACGGGGGGGCTGGCACCGGGGAGCTGTTTTTT,CASSFYGGAGTGELFF
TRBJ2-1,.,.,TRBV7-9,TGTGCCAGCAGCTTAGGGAGGACAGGGAGGGTTCAAAATGAGCAGTTCTTC,CASSLGRTGRVQNEQFF
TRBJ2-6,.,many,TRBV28,TGTGCCAGCAGTCCTACTCACTCTGGGGCCAACGTCCTGACTTTC,CASSPTHSGANVLTF
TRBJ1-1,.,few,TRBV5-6,TGTGCCAGCAGCCTCACCTACAGGAGGAACACTGAAGCTTTCTTT,CASSLTYRRNTEAFF
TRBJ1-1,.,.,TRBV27,TGTGCCAGCAGTTTGGGGGCAGGGGTCCGTCTCACTGAAGCTTTCTTT,CASSLGAGVRLTEAFF
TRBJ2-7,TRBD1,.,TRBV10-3,TGTGCCATCAGAACCCCAGACCGGGACAGGGACCACGAGCAGTACTTC,CAIRTPDRDRDHEQYF
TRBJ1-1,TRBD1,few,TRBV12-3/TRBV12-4,TGTGCCAGCATTCTAGGGGGCGGTGGTGAAGCTTTCTTT,CASILGGGGEAFF